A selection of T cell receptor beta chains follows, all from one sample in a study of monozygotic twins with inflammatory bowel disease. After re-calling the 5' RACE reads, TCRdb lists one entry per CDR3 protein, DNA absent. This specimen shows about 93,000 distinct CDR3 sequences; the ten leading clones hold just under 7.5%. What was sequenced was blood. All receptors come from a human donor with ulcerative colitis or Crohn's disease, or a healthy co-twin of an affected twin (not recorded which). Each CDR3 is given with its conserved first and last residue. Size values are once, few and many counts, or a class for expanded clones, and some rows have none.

CDR3 protein: CASSLGRPGGTIRGEQFF
J gene: TRBJ2-1
clone size: -
V gene: TRBV11-1

CDR3 protein: CASRDMTGTSYNEQFF
J gene: TRBJ2-1
clone size: -
V gene: TRBV12-3/TRBV12-4

CDR3 protein: CASSLGRGREADTQYF
J gene: TRBJ2-3
clone size: -
V gene: TRBV11-3

CDR3 protein: CASNRMDRRSAEAFF
J gene: TRBJ1-1
clone size: -
V gene: TRBV7-9

CDR3 protein: CASTSTGLENIQYF
J gene: TRBJ2-4
clone size: -
V gene: TRBV5-1

CDR3 protein: CASSLVSANYGYTF
J gene: TRBJ1-2
clone size: -
V gene: TRBV13

CDR3 protein: CSASPGVREAFF
J gene: TRBJ1-1
clone size: -
V gene: TRBV29-1

CDR3 protein: CASSLTGGDTGELFF
J gene: TRBJ2-2
clone size: -
V gene: TRBV11-2

CDR3 protein: CASNNPGHRGEQYF
J gene: TRBJ2-7
clone size: -
V gene: TRBV12-3/TRBV12-4

CDR3 protein: CASSPLSGASTDTQYF
J gene: TRBJ2-3
clone size: -
V gene: TRBV12-3/TRBV12-4

CDR3 protein: CASSQEDYGYTF
J gene: TRBJ1-2
clone size: -
V gene: TRBV4-1

CDR3 protein: CSATSMTGGKNIQYF
J gene: TRBJ2-4
clone size: -
V gene: TRBV20-1

CDR3 protein: CASSRTGETQYF
J gene: TRBJ2-5
clone size: -
V gene: TRBV7-9

CDR3 protein: CASSLAPQGSEQFF
J gene: TRBJ2-1
clone size: -
V gene: TRBV5-4

CDR3 protein: CASSWGQIQETQYF
J gene: TRBJ2-5
clone size: -
V gene: TRBV5-5

CDR3 protein: CASSSGQGINEQFF
J gene: TRBJ2-1
clone size: -
V gene: TRBV5-1

CDR3 protein: CASSIDTGSSYNEQFF
J gene: TRBJ2-1
clone size: -
V gene: TRBV19

CDR3 protein: CANLLRPGWTDTQYF
J gene: TRBJ2-3
clone size: -
V gene: TRBV10-2

CDR3 protein: CASSGPGQGRNEQFF
J gene: TRBJ2-1
clone size: -
V gene: TRBV7-6

CDR3 protein: CASSLLAAAGTDTQYF
J gene: TRBJ2-3
clone size: -
V gene: TRBV5-1

CDR3 protein: CSARPLAGGRGELFF
J gene: TRBJ2-2
clone size: -
V gene: TRBV20-1

CDR3 protein: CASSFGGGAYGYTF
J gene: TRBJ1-2
clone size: -
V gene: TRBV12-3/TRBV12-4

CDR3 protein: CASSLVGDRFYEQYF
J gene: TRBJ2-7
clone size: -
V gene: TRBV7-8

CDR3 protein: CSATENRADGYTF
J gene: TRBJ1-2
clone size: -
V gene: TRBV20-1

CDR3 protein: CASTPDGAAYEQYF
J gene: TRBJ2-7
clone size: -
V gene: TRBV25-1

CDR3 protein: CASSQNTGTGPTEAFF
J gene: TRBJ1-1
clone size: -
V gene: TRBV4-2

CDR3 protein: CASSVEVQFSYEQYF
J gene: TRBJ2-7
clone size: -
V gene: TRBV18

CDR3 protein: CASSRTGLSTYEQYF
J gene: TRBJ2-7
clone size: -
V gene: TRBV5-1

CDR3 protein: CASTLAGGYGYTF
J gene: TRBJ1-2
clone size: -
V gene: TRBV12-3/TRBV12-4

CDR3 protein: CASSHRGDPEAFF
J gene: TRBJ1-1
clone size: -
V gene: TRBV2

CDR3 protein: CATSLRTGGDNNEQFF
J gene: TRBJ2-1
clone size: -
V gene: TRBV15

CDR3 protein: CSAREGIDQPQHF
J gene: TRBJ1-5
clone size: medium-sized
V gene: TRBV20-1

CDR3 protein: CASSRTGEYQPQHF
J gene: TRBJ1-5
clone size: -
V gene: TRBV5-5

CDR3 protein: CASSVGPGQIPEKLFF
J gene: TRBJ1-4
clone size: -
V gene: TRBV6-1

CDR3 protein: CASNNGAGQDFSAFF
J gene: TRBJ1-1
clone size: -
V gene: TRBV7-2

CDR3 protein: CSAGKTSGGGNTQYF
J gene: TRBJ2-3
clone size: -
V gene: TRBV20-1

CDR3 protein: CASSQEGWVTFF
J gene: TRBJ1-1
clone size: -
V gene: TRBV3-1

CDR3 protein: CSALDSLTGELFF
J gene: TRBJ2-2
clone size: -
V gene: TRBV20-1

CDR3 protein: CASSSHPGRPYEQYF
J gene: TRBJ2-7
clone size: -
V gene: TRBV5-5

CDR3 protein: CASRPTTGNTEAFF
J gene: TRBJ1-1
clone size: -
V gene: TRBV5-1

CDR3 protein: CSVEDRVGLAGSYEQYF
J gene: TRBJ2-7
clone size: -
V gene: TRBV29-1

CDR3 protein: CASSDVDTGNTIYF
J gene: TRBJ1-3
clone size: -
V gene: TRBV2

CDR3 protein: CASSFLGVQNEQFF
J gene: TRBJ2-1
clone size: -
V gene: TRBV5-5

CDR3 protein: CASSVREETGELFF
J gene: TRBJ2-2
clone size: -
V gene: TRBV9

CDR3 protein: CSAPVQGRETQYF
J gene: TRBJ2-5
clone size: -
V gene: TRBV20-1

CDR3 protein: CASSFTGAEAFF
J gene: TRBJ1-1
clone size: -
V gene: TRBV5-1

CDR3 protein: CASSSNRGSDGYTF
J gene: TRBJ1-2
clone size: -
V gene: TRBV5-6

CDR3 protein: CASSYWGEQGPYEQYF
J gene: TRBJ2-7
clone size: -
V gene: TRBV6-5

CDR3 protein: CASSLGSGGGYTF
J gene: TRBJ1-2
clone size: -
V gene: TRBV27

CDR3 protein: CASSLAGGGNIQYF
J gene: TRBJ2-4
clone size: -
V gene: TRBV27

CDR3 protein: CSASSRKSYEQYF
J gene: TRBJ2-7
clone size: -
V gene: TRBV20-1

CDR3 protein: CASSFTGTGVAGELFF
J gene: TRBJ2-2
clone size: -
V gene: TRBV5-1

CDR3 protein: CASSLESSGGAPYNEQFF
J gene: TRBJ2-1
clone size: -
V gene: TRBV5-1